This is a list of T cell receptor beta chains from one sample in a study of response to subunit inactivated influenza vaccine. TCRdb reprocessed the RT-PCR reads via MiXCR and lists one record per CDR3 protein. The sample shows 650,000 or so distinct CDR3 sequences, less than 15% of them seen only once. Sample: PBMCs from blood, taken less than 15 days before vaccination. All receptors derive from a man aged 50 to 60 who received an inactivated influenza vaccine. The conserved cysteine and the conserved F or W are not part of the CDR3 here. Fields, in order: V gene, J gene, CDR3 length, CDR3 protein.

V: TRBV5-1; J: TRBJ2-2; length: 13; CDR3: ASSLAGVVNGELF
V: TRBV4-2; J: TRBJ1-3; length: 13; CDR3: ASSQEVGSGNTIY
V: TRBV2; J: TRBJ1-3; length: 14; CDR3: ASSERQSSSGNTIY
V: TRBV5-6; J: TRBJ2-7; length: 15; CDR3: ASSTGTSGTFSYEQY
V: TRBV7-9; J: TRBJ2-7; length: 12; CDR3: ASSRDTPSYEQY
V: TRBV11-2; J: TRBJ2-3; length: 13; CDR3: ASSLETGARDTQY
V: TRBV5-1; J: TRBJ1-1; length: 15; CDR3: ASSPRIWTGMNTEAF
V: TRBV29-1; J: TRBJ1-2; length: 10; CDR3: SVAFVGYGYT
V: TRBV20-1; J: TRBJ2-7; length: 10; CDR3: SAPRDYFEQY
V: TRBV6-2/TRBV6-3; J: TRBJ2-3; length: 11; CDR3: ASSLPIPRPQY
V: TRBV10-3; J: TRBJ2-3; length: 15; CDR3: AIRPMASGGETDTQY
V: TRBV10-1; J: TRBJ2-1; length: 14; CDR3: ASSESIAGGYNEQF
V: TRBV20-1; J: TRBJ2-1; length: 12; CDR3: SATLEVGRLEQF
V: TRBV29-1; J: TRBJ1-2; length: 12; CDR3: SVEAGGAKYGYT
V: TRBV27; J: TRBJ2-5; length: 15; CDR3: ASSLHKGTGGLETQY
V: TRBV5-1; J: TRBJ2-7; length: 13; CDR3: ASSLDGTGAREQY
V: TRBV29-1; J: TRBJ1-2; length: 11; CDR3: SVDGGEGHGYT
V: TRBV10-3; J: TRBJ2-2; length: 13; CDR3: AISESEGNTGELF
V: TRBV20-1; J: TRBJ2-7; length: 12; CDR3: SAITGIGDYEQY
V: TRBV5-1; J: TRBJ1-1; length: 14; CDR3: ASSLEARGSGTEAF
V: TRBV20-1; J: TRBJ2-7; length: 11; CDR3: SAGGTLAYEQY
V: TRBV29-1; J: TRBJ2-2; length: 13; CDR3: SALGQDPNTGELF
V: TRBV5-5; J: TRBJ2-1; length: 12; CDR3: ASSRLYRDNEQF
V: TRBV20-1; J: TRBJ2-7; length: 11; CDR3: SAKGLADYEQY
V: TRBV24-1; J: TRBJ2-1; length: 13; CDR3: ATSDLGERDNEQF
V: TRBV5-5; J: TRBJ2-3; length: 13; CDR3: ASSSYGHSTGTQY
V: TRBV9; J: TRBJ1-6; length: 12; CDR3: ASSVGPGDSPLH
V: TRBV6-5; J: TRBJ1-5; length: 15; CDR3: ASSYPDRGRGNQPQH
V: TRBV4-1; J: TRBJ2-1; length: 12; CDR3: ASSQVGSELKQF
V: TRBV20-1; J: TRBJ2-1; length: 10; CDR3: SANIPERGLF
V: TRBV20-1; J: TRBJ2-3; length: 10; CDR3: SARASRQVSY
V: TRBV4-3; J: TRBJ1-1; length: 13; CDR3: ASSQDLNRDTEAF
V: TRBV20-1; J: TRBJ2-1; length: 13; CDR3: SVQKGLAGVGEQF
V: TRBV20-1; J: TRBJ1-1; length: 12; CDR3: SARSGSLNTEAF
V: TRBV5-1; J: TRBJ1-1; length: 13; CDR3: ASSLRGALDTEAF
V: TRBV3-1; J: TRBJ2-5; length: 15; CDR3: ASSQEGVAGGRETQY
V: TRBV2; J: TRBJ2-4; length: 13; CDR3: ASSDGGAAKNIQY
V: TRBV20-1; J: TRBJ2-7; length: 9; CDR3: SARDTPGLF
V: TRBV30; J: TRBJ1-5; length: 11; CDR3: AWSITVNQPQH
V: TRBV11-2; J: TRBJ2-1; length: 14; CDR3: ASSRLRRVVPGEQF
V: TRBV12-3/TRBV12-4; J: TRBJ2-1; length: 13; CDR3: ASSPRLGPGDEQF